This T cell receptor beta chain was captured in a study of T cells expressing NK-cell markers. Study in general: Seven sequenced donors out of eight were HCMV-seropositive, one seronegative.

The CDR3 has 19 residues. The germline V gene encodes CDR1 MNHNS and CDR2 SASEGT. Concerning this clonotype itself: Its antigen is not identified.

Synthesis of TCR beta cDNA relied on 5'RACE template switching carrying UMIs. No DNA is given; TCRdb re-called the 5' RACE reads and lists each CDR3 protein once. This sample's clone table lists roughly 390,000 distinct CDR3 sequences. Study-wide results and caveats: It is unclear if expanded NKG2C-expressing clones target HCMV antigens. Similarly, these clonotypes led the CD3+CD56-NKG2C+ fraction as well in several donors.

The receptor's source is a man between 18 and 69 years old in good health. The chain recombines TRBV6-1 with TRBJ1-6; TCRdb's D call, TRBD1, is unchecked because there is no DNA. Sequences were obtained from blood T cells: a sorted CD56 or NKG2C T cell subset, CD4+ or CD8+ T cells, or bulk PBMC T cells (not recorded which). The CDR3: CASRGHDAGGSSYNSPLHF.